This T cell receptor (beta chain) was found in a study of T cells in Graves' hyperthyroidism and ophthalmopathy. The CDR3 is 14 residues long. Germline lookup yields CDR1 MDHEN and CDR2 SYDVKM. V lost 5 bases and J lost 4; bases outside the gene matches: 7. Study results and limitations: Most thyroid clonotypes that were expanded above 0.001 also turned up in blood. Using 13 V-J features, a model discriminated ophthalmopathy from stable hyperthyroidism. Onset of ophthalmopathy came a median approximately 6.9 months after the model predicted it.

Template material for amplifying TCR beta CDR3 regions consisted of RNA transcripts. Primed by the HTBI set, a first-round RT-PCR was run on the TCR CDR3. Each CDR3 protein is one row after TCRdb ran MiXCR on the multiplex PCR reads. The table records 550,000 to 700,000 distinct CDR3 sequences, over 12% of them present only once. This clonotype appeared many times. Its antigen is undetermined. This sequence originates from a middle-aged woman with Graves' ophthalmopathy. The J gene is TRBJ2-7, the V gene TRBV28; 8 bases are shared with TRBD2. The sample taken for sequencing was blood. CDR3 in amino acids: CASSHSPGGYEQYF. The CDR3 region has the DNA TGTGCCAGCAGTCACTCTCCGGGGGGGTACGAGCAGTACTTC.